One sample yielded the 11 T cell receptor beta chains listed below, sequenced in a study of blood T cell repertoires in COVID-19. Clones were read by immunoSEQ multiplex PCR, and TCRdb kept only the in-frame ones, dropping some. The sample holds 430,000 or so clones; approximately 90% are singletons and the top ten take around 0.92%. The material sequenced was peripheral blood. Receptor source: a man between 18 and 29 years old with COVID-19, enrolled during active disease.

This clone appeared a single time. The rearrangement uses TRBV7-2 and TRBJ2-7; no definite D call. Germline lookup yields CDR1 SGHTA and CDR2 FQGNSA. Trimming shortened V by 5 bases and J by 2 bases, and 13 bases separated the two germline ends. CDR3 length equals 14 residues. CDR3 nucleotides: TGTGCCAGCAGCCCACGCCCCGGTCCCTACGAGCAGTACTTC. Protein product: CASSPRPGPYEQYF. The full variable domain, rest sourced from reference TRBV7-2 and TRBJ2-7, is GAGVSQSPSNKVTEKGKDVELRCDPISGHTALYWYRQSLGQGLEFLIYFQGNSAPDKSGLPSDRFSAERTGGSVSTLTIQRTQQEDSAVYLCASSPRPGPYEQYFGPGTRLTVT.

CDR3 amino acids: CASSLQGTSKNIQYF. DNA of the CDR3: TGTGCCAGCAGCCTTCAGGGGACATCCAAAAACATTCAGTACTTC. V and J are TRBV7-9 and TRBJ2-4; a possible D gene is TRBD1 (6 bases). Germline assignment: CDR1 SEHNR and CDR2 FQNEAQ (reference sequence). Trimming shortened V by 5 bases and J by 2 bases, and 13 bases separated the two germline ends. The CDR3 has 15 amino acids.

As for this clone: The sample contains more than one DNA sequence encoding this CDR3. The CDR3 is CASSTDRGGRGYEQYF. Here the CDR3 DNA reads TGTGCCAGCAGCACCGATAGGGGAGGACGTGGCTACGAGCAGTACTTC. The V and J genes are TRBV7-8 and TRBJ2-7; D may be TRBD2 (6 bases). V was clipped by 5 bases and J by 3 bases, with 20 bases between them. The germline V gene encodes CDR1 SGHVS and CDR2 FQNEAQ. The CDR3 spans 16 residues.

This CDR3 is CASSSQGSQNIQYF. In nucleotides, the CDR3 is TGTGCCAGCAGCTCACAGGGTTCTCAAAACATTCAGTACTTC. V usage is TRBV5-4 and J usage is TRBJ2-4; D might be TRBD1 (6 bases). Germline V gives CDR1 SGHNT, CDR2 YYREEE (reference sequence). V was trimmed by 3 bases and J by 5 bases, leaving 12 bases between them. The CDR3 loop spans 14 amino acids. Full variable domain (outside the CDR3, taken from reference TRBV5-4 and TRBJ2-4): ETGVTQSPTHLIKTRGQQVTLRCSSQSGHNTVSWYQQALGQGPQFIFQYYREEENGRGNFPPRFSGLQFPNYSSELNVNALELDDSALYLCASSSQGSQNIQYFGAGTRLSVL.

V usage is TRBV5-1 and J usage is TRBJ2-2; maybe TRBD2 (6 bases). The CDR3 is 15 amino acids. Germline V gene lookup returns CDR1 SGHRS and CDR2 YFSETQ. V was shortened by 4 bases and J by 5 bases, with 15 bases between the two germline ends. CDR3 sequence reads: CASSQGGARTGELFF. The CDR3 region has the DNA TGCGCCAGCAGCCAGGGCGGGGCCCGGACCGGGGAGCTGTTTTTT. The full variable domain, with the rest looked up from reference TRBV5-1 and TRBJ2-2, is KAGVTQTPRYLIKTRGQQVTLSCSPISGHRSVSWYQQTPGQGLQFLFEYFSETQRNKGNFPGRFSGRQFSNSRSEMNVSTLELGDSALYLCASSQGGARTGELFFGEGSRLTVL.

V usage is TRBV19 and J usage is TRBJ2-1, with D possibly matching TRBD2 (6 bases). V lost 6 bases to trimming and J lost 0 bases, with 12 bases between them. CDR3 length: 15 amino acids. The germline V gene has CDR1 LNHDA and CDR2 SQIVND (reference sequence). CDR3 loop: CASRFAGSSYNEQFF. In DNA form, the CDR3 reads TGTGCCAGTAGATTTGCGGGAAGCTCCTACAATGAGCAGTTCTTC.

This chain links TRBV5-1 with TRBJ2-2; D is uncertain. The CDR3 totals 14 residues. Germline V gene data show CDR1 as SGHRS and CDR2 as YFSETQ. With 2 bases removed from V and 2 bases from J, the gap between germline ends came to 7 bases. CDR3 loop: CASSFDSNTGELFF. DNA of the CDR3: TGCGCCAGCAGCTTCGATAGCAACACCGGGGAGCTGTTTTTT.

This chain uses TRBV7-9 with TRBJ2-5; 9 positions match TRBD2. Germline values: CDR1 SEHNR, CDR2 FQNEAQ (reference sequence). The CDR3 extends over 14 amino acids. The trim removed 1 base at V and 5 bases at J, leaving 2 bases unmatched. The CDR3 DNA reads TGTGCCAGCAGCTTAGTAGGGACTAGCGAGACCCAGTACTTC. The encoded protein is CASSLVGTSETQYF.

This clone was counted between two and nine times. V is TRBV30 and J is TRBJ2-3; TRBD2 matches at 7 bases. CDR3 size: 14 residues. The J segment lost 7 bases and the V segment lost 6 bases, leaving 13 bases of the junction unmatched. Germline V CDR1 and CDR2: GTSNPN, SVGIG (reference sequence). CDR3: CACIWAGAGNTQYF. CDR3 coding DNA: TGTGCCTGTATTTGGGCGGGAGCGGGAAATACGCAGTATTTT.

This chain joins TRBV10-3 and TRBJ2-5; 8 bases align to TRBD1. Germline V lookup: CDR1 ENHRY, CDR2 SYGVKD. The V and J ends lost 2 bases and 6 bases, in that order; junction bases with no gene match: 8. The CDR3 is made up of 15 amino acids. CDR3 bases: TGTGCCATCAGTGAGCCCTGGACAGGGCGGCAGACCCAGTACTTC. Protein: CAISEPWTGRQTQYF.

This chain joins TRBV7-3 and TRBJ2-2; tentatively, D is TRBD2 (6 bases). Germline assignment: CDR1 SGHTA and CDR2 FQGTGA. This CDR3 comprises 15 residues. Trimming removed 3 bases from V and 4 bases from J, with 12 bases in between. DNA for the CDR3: TGTGCCAGCAGCTTTACGGGACTGGCCACCGGGGAGCTGTTTTTT. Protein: CASSFTGLATGELFF.